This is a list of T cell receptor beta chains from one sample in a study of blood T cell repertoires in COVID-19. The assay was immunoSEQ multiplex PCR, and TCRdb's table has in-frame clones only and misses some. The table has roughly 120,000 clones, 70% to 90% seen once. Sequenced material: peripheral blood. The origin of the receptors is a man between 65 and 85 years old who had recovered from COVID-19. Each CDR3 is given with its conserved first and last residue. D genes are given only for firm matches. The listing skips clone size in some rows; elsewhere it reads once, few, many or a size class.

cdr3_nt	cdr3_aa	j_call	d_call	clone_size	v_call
TGCGCCAGCAGCTTGGCAGGGGCGTTCCTGGGGAACACCATATATTTT	CASSLAGAFLGNTIYF	TRBJ1-3	-	-	TRBV5-1
TGTGCCAGCAGCTTAGGACAGGGAAGCAATCAGCCCCAGCATTTT	CASSLGQGSNQPQHF	TRBJ1-5	TRBD1	once	TRBV7-9
TGTGCCATCAGTGTGACAGGGGGGAACACTGAAGCTTTCTTT	CAISVTGGNTEAFF	TRBJ1-1	TRBD1	-	TRBV10-3
TGTGCCAGCAGCCTAAGGACTAGCGGGAGGCCCGGAGATACGCAGTATTTT	CASSLRTSGRPGDTQYF	TRBJ2-3	TRBD2	-	TRBV7-3
TGCGCCAGCAGCTTGGGACAGTCCCTCGGCGGCTACACCTTC	CASSLGQSLGGYTF	TRBJ1-2	-	-	TRBV5-1
TGTGCCAGCAGTTTAGGGGGCCCAACTAATGAAAAACTGTTTTTT	CASSLGGPTNEKLFF	TRBJ1-4	-	once	TRBV28
TGTGCCTGGAGGAGACTAGCGGGAGGCAGCTCCTACAATGAGCAGTTCTTC	CAWRRLAGGSSYNEQFF	TRBJ2-1	TRBD2	-	TRBV30
TGTGCCAGAAGCTTATTAGTCTCGTACCAAGAGACCCAGTACTTC	CARSLLVSYQETQYF	TRBJ2-5	-	-	TRBV5-3
TGTGCCAGCAGCTCAGCCGGGACAGGGGGCTTTGGGGAGCTGTTTTTT	CASSSAGTGGFGELFF	TRBJ2-2	TRBD1	-	TRBV13
TGTGCCAGCAGCAAAGCACTGCTCGGGGGGACGGCGAACACTGAAGCTTTCTTT	CASSKALLGGTANTEAFF	TRBJ1-1	-	-	TRBV21-1
TGCAGTGCTAGTTACATCGGGACAGAATTCACTGTGGGGAATTCACCCCTCCACTTT	CSASYIGTEFTVGNSPLHF	TRBJ1-6	TRBD1	once	TRBV20-1
TGTGCCAGTAGTGCCGGGTCCCTTCGGACCGGGGAGCTGTTTTTT	CASSAGSLRTGELFF	TRBJ2-2	-	-	TRBV19
TGTGCCAGCAGCTCCCGGACTAGCGGCAACTACGAGCAGTACTTC	CASSSRTSGNYEQYF	TRBJ2-7	TRBD2	-	TRBV7-8
TGTGCCAGCAGTCAAGGACTAGCGGGAACCTACGAGCAGTACTTC	CASSQGLAGTYEQYF	TRBJ2-7	TRBD2	-	TRBV28
TGTGCCAGCAGTTACGCGGGGTACACAGATACGCAGTATTTT	CASSYAGYTDTQYF	TRBJ2-3	-	-	TRBV6-2/TRBV6-3
TGTGCCAGCAGCCAAGATCGGGGAGGGGGGGATGAGCAGTTCTTC	CASSQDRGGGDEQFF	TRBJ2-1	-	-	TRBV3-1/TRBV3-2
TGTGCCACCAGCAGACCCGGACAGGGGATAGAAGGAGCTTTCTTT	CATSRPGQGIEGAFF	TRBJ1-1	TRBD1	once	TRBV15
TGCGCCAGCAGCCTCGAGTCTGGAAACACCATATATTTT	CASSLESGNTIYF	TRBJ1-3	-	-	TRBV4-3
TGTGCCAGCAGCAAGGGACAGGGTAGCTACGAGCAGTACTTC	CASSKGQGSYEQYF	TRBJ2-7	TRBD1	-	TRBV9
TGTGCCAGCAGCGGGACTAGCGGGAGTAGGTATGAGCAGTTCTTC	CASSGTSGSRYEQFF	TRBJ2-1	TRBD2	-	TRBV28
TGTGCCAGCAGCCAACTGGGCAGCTCTGGAAACACCATATATTTT	CASSQLGSSGNTIYF	TRBJ1-3	-	few	TRBV3-1/TRBV3-2
TGTGCCAGCAGCTTAGGGACAGGGAATGCGGGGCAGTACTTC	CASSLGTGNAGQYF	TRBJ2-7	TRBD1	-	TRBV13
TGTGCCAGCAGTGACACGGACAGGGGGAAGGCCGGGGAGCTGTTTTTT	CASSDTDRGKAGELFF	TRBJ2-2	TRBD1	few	TRBV6-4
TGTGCCAGCAGTTACTCGCGGGAGAACAATGAGCAGTTCTTC	CASSYSRENNEQFF	TRBJ2-1	TRBD2	-	TRBV6-2/TRBV6-3
TGTGCCAGCAGCCCCCGGCTAGCGGAGACCTACGAGCAGTACTTC	CASSPRLAETYEQYF	TRBJ2-7	TRBD2	-	TRBV7-8
TGCGCCAGCAGCCAAGGTAGAGCGGGGTACTACACAGATACGCAGTATTTT	CASSQGRAGYYTDTQYF	TRBJ2-3	TRBD2	-	TRBV4-1
TGTGCCAGCAGCCCAATACAGGGGGCCGGGGGAGAGACCCAGTACTTC	CASSPIQGAGGETQYF	TRBJ2-5	TRBD1	-	TRBV6-2/TRBV6-3
TGCGCCAGCAGCAAAGGACAGGGTACTTCTGGAAACACCATATATTTT	CASSKGQGTSGNTIYF	TRBJ1-3	TRBD1	-	TRBV4-1
TGTGCCAGCAGCTTGGCCGGGACTAGTGGGGAGCAGTACTTC	CASSLAGTSGEQYF	TRBJ2-7	TRBD2	-	TRBV5-4
TGCGCCAGCAGCAACGGACTAGGTGCAGATACGCAGTATTTT	CASSNGLGADTQYF	TRBJ2-3	TRBD2	-	TRBV5-1
TGTGCCAGCAGCTTAGGGACTCGGGGATACAATGAGCAGTTCTTC	CASSLGTRGYNEQFF	TRBJ2-1	-	-	TRBV11-2
TGTGCCAGCAGGCGTACTAGCGCCCGCACAGATACGCAGTATTTT	CASRRTSARTDTQYF	TRBJ2-3	TRBD2	-	TRBV6-5
TGTGCCAGCAGTTGGTCCGGGATAATCTATGGCTACACCTTC	CASSWSGIIYGYTF	TRBJ1-2	-	-	TRBV28
TGCAGCGTCGGCGGGGTAGGGTATGGCTACACCTTC	CSVGGVGYGYTF	TRBJ1-2	-	-	TRBV29-1
TGTGCCAGCGTCTCGGGTCCCTACGAGCAGTACTTC	CASVSGPYEQYF	TRBJ2-7	-	once	TRBV28
TGTGCCAGCAGCTTAAGCAGGGAAAATCAGCCCCAGCATTTT	CASSLSRENQPQHF	TRBJ1-5	-	-	TRBV7-2
TGCGCCAGCAGCTCAACTAGCGGGAGCTCCTACAATGAGCAGTTCTTC	CASSSTSGSSYNEQFF	TRBJ2-1	TRBD2	-	TRBV4-1
TGTGCCAGCAGTTTAGCGAGCTCCTACGAGCAGTACTTC	CASSLASSYEQYF	TRBJ2-7	-	-	TRBV27
TGCAGTGCTAGTAGAGGGAACAATGAGCAGTTCTTC	CSASRGNNEQFF	TRBJ2-1	-	-	TRBV20-1
TGTGCCAGCAGCCAAGGAGGGACAGGGGCCCTCGAGCAGTACTTC	CASSQGGTGALEQYF	TRBJ2-7	TRBD1	once	TRBV4-2
TGTGCCAGCAGCCACCTAGCGGGGGCTAGCACAGATACGCAGTATTTT	CASSHLAGASTDTQYF	TRBJ2-3	TRBD2	-	TRBV3-1/TRBV3-2
TGTGCCACCAATTGGGTGGGTGGGGGGACCCGGGACAGGTATTTAGGCTATGGCTACACCTTC	CATNWVGGGTRDRYLGYGYTF	TRBJ1-2	TRBD1	once	TRBV28
TGTGCCAGCAGTATCGCCGGGACAGGGGTCGCTGGCTACACCTTC	CASSIAGTGVAGYTF	TRBJ1-2	TRBD1	once	TRBV28
TGCGCCAGCAGCTTGGCCCCAGGGGGTAAAAGCAATGAGCAGTTCTTC	CASSLAPGGKSNEQFF	TRBJ2-1	TRBD1	-	TRBV5-1
TGCAGCGTAGCGGGGGGGGCGGGAACATACAATGAGCAGTTCTTC	CSVAGGAGTYNEQFF	TRBJ2-1	TRBD2	once	TRBV29-1
TGCGCCAGCAGCTTGGACAGGAACACTGAAGCTTTCTTT	CASSLDRNTEAFF	TRBJ1-1	-	-	TRBV5-1
TGTGCCAGCAGCGCAGGGGAGGGTACGCAGTATTTT	CASSAGEGTQYF	TRBJ2-3	-	-	TRBV11-3
TGTGCCAGCAGTGACGGACATCTCTCCTACAATGAGCAGTTCTTC	CASSDGHLSYNEQFF	TRBJ2-1	-	-	TRBV2
TGTGCCAGCAGTTACGAACATGGGGGGGCACCCCTCCACTTT	CASSYEHGGAPLHF	TRBJ1-6	-	once	TRBV6-6
TGTGCCTGGGACAACAGGGTATCCTACGAGCAGTACTTC	CAWDNRVSYEQYF	TRBJ2-7	-	-	TRBV30
TGCGCCAGCAGCCAAGAGTCGGCTAGCGGGGCCCAAGAGACCCAGTACTTC	CASSQESASGAQETQYF	TRBJ2-5	TRBD2	-	TRBV4-1
TGCGCCAGCAGCTTGCCCGTAGGGAGGGGCGCAGATACGCAGTATTTT	CASSLPVGRGADTQYF	TRBJ2-3	TRBD2	-	TRBV5-1
TGTGCCAGTGGCCCCGGGGGTGGAAACACCATATATTTT	CASGPGGGNTIYF	TRBJ1-3	-	few	TRBV19
TGTGCCAGCAGTTACCGACAGGACAGTTACAATGAGCAGTTCTTC	CASSYRQDSYNEQFF	TRBJ2-1	-	-	TRBV6-6